This TCR beta chain was observed in a study of monozygotic twins with cystic fibrosis. TCRdb keeps only in-frame clones here, not all; method: immunoSEQ multiplex PCR. The repertoire holds around 25,000 clones, with about 96% as singletons. V was pared by 0 bases and J by 1 base, with 13 bases between. From germline, CDR1 is SGHRS and CDR2 YFSETQ. The CDR3 is 16 residues long. The sample taken for sequencing was blood. The gene calls are TRBV5-1 and TRBJ1-2; no clear D. This sequence originates from a girl aged 2 to 9 with cystic fibrosis. CDR3 region: CASSLARVDGNYGYTF. CDR3 bases: TGCGCCAGCAGCTTGGCCCGTGTAGACGGTAACTATGGCTACACCTTC.